The source of this T cell receptor beta chain is a study of T cell responses to AZD1222 COVID-19 vaccine. Trimming removed 0 bases at V and 5 bases at J, with 8 bases between. The CDR3 is 13 amino acids. CDR1 is SGHRS, CDR2 YFSETQ, per germline. Sequenced by immunoSEQ multiplex PCR; TCRdb stores in-frame clones only, minus some. This sample has about 120,000 clones, with about nine tenths found just once. Broader study findings: Following two doses of AZD1222, Spike-specific TCR breadth and depth rose. Most donors were white British and more were female, and clonal diversity was possibly underestimated. Sampled repertoires all dated from after the peak T cell response.

Of note for this clone: Its antigen remains unidentified. The sample holds other DNA sequences that translate to the same CDR3.

The starting material was peripheral blood, obtained on day 0 of AZD1222 vaccination. The J gene is TRBJ1-2, the V gene TRBV5-1; unclear D gene. The sequence was obtained from an adult in good health. CDR3 loop: CASSLEGGYGYTF. The CDR3 nucleotides are TGCGCCAGCAGCTTGGAAGGAGGGTATGGCTACACCTTC.